Listed below are T cell receptor beta chains from one sample, sequenced in a study of T cell repertoires in cytomegalovirus infection. TCRdb reprocessed the reads via MiXCR and lists one record per CDR3 protein. Of around 210,000 distinct CDR3 sequences listed, around 6.6% are singletons. Sequences were obtained from PBMCs. These receptors originate from a human donor in good health (CMV status not recorded). Some clones in this sample may be carry-over from other donors' samples. Both conserved end residues are part of each CDR3. The D gene is left open where the match is weak. Clone size is given for some rows only: seen once, a few or many times, or a class if the clone is expanded.

v_gene	len	d_gene	abundance	j_gene	CDR3aa	CDR3nt
TRBV7-2	18	TRBD1	many	TRBJ2-6	CASSFREGGGPGANVLTF	TGTGCCAGCAGCTTCCGGGAAGGGGGCGGCCCTGGGGCCAACGTCCTGACTTTC
TRBV11-1	14	NA	many	TRBJ2-1	CASSRNSGGDEQFF	TGTGCCAGCAGCCGGAACTCCGGCGGCGATGAGCAGTTCTTC
TRBV11-2	17	TRBD1	many	TRBJ1-2	CASSSNRGTQQNYGYTF	TGTGCCAGCAGCTCTAACAGGGGAACACAACAGAACTATGGCTACACCTTC
TRBV6-5	17	NA	many	TRBJ1-3	CASSYSGASDSGNTIYF	TGTGCCAGCAGTTACTCGGGGGCCTCTGACTCTGGAAACACCATATATTTT
TRBV6-5	14	NA	many	TRBJ1-1	CASSYSWADTEAFF	TGTGCCAGCAGTTACTCTTGGGCGGACACTGAAGCTTTCTTT
TRBV12-3/TRBV12-4	14	TRBD1	few	TRBJ1-1	CASSIRQGATEAFF	TGTGCCAGCAGCATAAGACAGGGGGCTACTGAAGCTTTCTTT
TRBV5-1	16	NA	many	TRBJ1-1	CASSSDQGMRNTEAFF	TGCGCCAGCAGCTCCGACCAGGGGATGCGGAACACTGAAGCTTTCTTT
TRBV5-1	16	NA	many	TRBJ1-1	CASSFSGARGGTEAFF	TGCGCCAGCAGCTTTTCCGGGGCCCGAGGCGGCACTGAAGCTTTCTTT
TRBV6-2/TRBV6-3	14	NA	many	TRBJ1-1	CASSYGLENTEAFF	TGTGCCAGCAGTTACGGCTTGGAGAACACTGAAGCTTTCTTT
TRBV20-1	12	NA	many	TRBJ1-1	CSAQQGMTEAFF	TGCAGTGCCCAGCAGGGTATGACTGAAGCTTTCTTT
TRBV6-1	12	NA	many	TRBJ2-2	CAGAGNTGELFF	TGTGCCGGCGCCGGGAACACCGGGGAGCTGTTTTTT
TRBV6-2/TRBV6-3	13	NA	few	TRBJ1-4	CASSYSKGEKLFF	TGTGCCAGCAGTTACTCGAAGGGTGAAAAACTGTTTTTT
TRBV7-6	12	NA	many	TRBJ2-3	CASSLAPDTQYF	TGTGCCAGCAGCTTAGCCCCAGATACGCAGTATTTT
TRBV20-1	13	NA	many	TRBJ2-3	CSVDYSSTDTQYF	TGCAGTGTAGACTATTCTAGCACAGATACGCAGTATTTT
TRBV6-2/TRBV6-3	14	NA	many	TRBJ2-7	CASSVRTISREQYF	TGTGCCAGCAGTGTACGGACAATCTCTAGAGAGCAGTACTTC
TRBV12-3/TRBV12-4	11	NA	many	TRBJ1-2	CALRVENGYTF	TGTGCCTTGAGGGTAGAGAATGGCTACACCTTC
TRBV20-1	13	TRBD1	many	TRBJ2-2	CSARTGVTGELFF	TGCAGTGCTAGGACAGGGGTCACCGGGGAGCTGTTTTTT
TRBV28	15	TRBD1	NA	TRBJ1-2	CASSLSLGRGHGYTF	TGTGCCAGCAGTTTGTCCCTGGGCAGGGGGCATGGCTACACCTTC
TRBV4-3	14	NA	many	TRBJ2-1	CASSQVGGGGEQFF	TGCGCCAGCAGCCAAGTAGGTGGCGGGGGCGAGCAGTTCTTC
TRBV2	15	NA	many	TRBJ2-6	CASRMAHSGANVLTF	TGTGCCAGCAGAATGGCCCACTCTGGGGCCAACGTCCTGACTTTC
TRBV12-5	16	TRBD1	many	TRBJ1-1	CASGSPLGQGVTEAFF	TGTGCTAGTGGTTCGCCCCTGGGACAGGGGGTCACTGAAGCTTTCTTT
TRBV12-3/TRBV12-4	14	NA	many	TRBJ2-5	CASTSDRTQETQYF	TGTGCCAGCACCTCGGACAGAACCCAAGAGACCCAGTACTTC
TRBV20-1	14	NA	many	TRBJ1-1	CSAGGLRGNTEAFF	TGCAGTGCTGGGGGGCTCAGGGGGAACACTGAAGCTTTCTTT
TRBV20-1	13	NA	many	TRBJ2-7	CSANKLRGYEQYF	TGCAGTGCCAACAAGCTTAGGGGCTACGAGCAGTACTTC
TRBV6-6	15	NA	many	TRBJ1-6	CASSPTWGENSPLHF	TGTGCCAGCAGTCCTACCTGGGGGGAGAATTCACCCCTCCACTTT
TRBV6-2/TRBV6-3	14	NA	many	TRBJ2-1	CASSSFPTGGKQFF	TGTGCCAGCAGCTCCTTTCCGACCGGGGGCAAGCAGTTCTTC
TRBV6-5	16	NA	many	TRBJ1-1	CASSYRAIGQSLEAFF	TGTGCCAGCAGTTACCGCGCAATAGGACAGTCGCTCGAAGCTTTCTTT
TRBV6-6	12	TRBD1	many	TRBJ1-4	CASGRGEGAGFF	TGTGCCAGCGGGCGGGGGGAGGGGGCAGGGTTTTTT